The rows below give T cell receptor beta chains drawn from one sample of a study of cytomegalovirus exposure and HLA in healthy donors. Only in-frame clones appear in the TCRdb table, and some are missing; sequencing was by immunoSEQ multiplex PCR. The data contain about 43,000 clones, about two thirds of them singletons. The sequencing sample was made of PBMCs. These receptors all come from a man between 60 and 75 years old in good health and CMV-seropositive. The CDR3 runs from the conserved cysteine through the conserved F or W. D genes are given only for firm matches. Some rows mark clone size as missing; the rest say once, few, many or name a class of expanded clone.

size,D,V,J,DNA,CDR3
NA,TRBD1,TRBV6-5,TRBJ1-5,TGTGCCAGCAGAAGACAGGGGGCCGGCAATCAGCCCCAGCATTTT,CASRRQGAGNQPQHF
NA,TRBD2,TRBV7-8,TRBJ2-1,TGTGCCAGCAGCTTAGCGCCGAGCGGGAGCGATCAGTTCTTC,CASSLAPSGSDQFF
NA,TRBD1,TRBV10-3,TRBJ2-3,TGTGCCATCAGTCACAGGGGGCAGAGGGAGTCGGGCACAGATACGCAGTATTTT,CAISHRGQRESGTDTQYF
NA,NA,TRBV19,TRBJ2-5,TGTGCCAGTAGTATGCAAGGAGTAGCGAGCACAGCGGAGACCCAGTACTTC,CASSMQGVASTAETQYF
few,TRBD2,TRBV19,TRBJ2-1,TGTGCCAGTAGTGGGACTAGCGGGAGGGGTAATGAGCAGTTCTTC,CASSGTSGRGNEQFF
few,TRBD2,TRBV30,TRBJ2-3,TGTGCCTGGAGTGGGTCTAGCGGGAGGGCAGATACGCAGTATTTT,CAWSGSSGRADTQYF
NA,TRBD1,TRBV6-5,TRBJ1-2,TGTGCCACCTACGCCGGGACAGGGGGCTACACCTTC,CATYAGTGGYTF
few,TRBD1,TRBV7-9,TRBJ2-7,TGTGCCAGCAGCTCATGGACAGGGGCAACCTACGAGCAGTACTTC,CASSSWTGATYEQYF
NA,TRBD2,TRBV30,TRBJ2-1,TGTGCCTCAAAGGGACTAGCGGGAAATTACAATGAGCAGTTCTTC,CASKGLAGNYNEQFF
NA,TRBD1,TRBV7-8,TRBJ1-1,TGTGCCAGCAGAAAACAGGCCCGCGTCGGGACAGGGGGAACTGAAGCTTTCTTT,CASRKQARVGTGGTEAFF
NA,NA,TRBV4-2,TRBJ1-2,TGTGCCAGCAGCCCACAGGCGGCAGAACAGCTACTTAACTATGGCTACACCTTC,CASSPQAAEQLLNYGYTF
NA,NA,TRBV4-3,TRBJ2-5,TGCGCCAGCAGCCAAGTCGGGATTCAAGAGACCCAGTACTTC,CASSQVGIQETQYF
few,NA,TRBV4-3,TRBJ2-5,TGCGCCAGCAGCCAAGGGGCGAACCCCTTTGAGACCCAGTACTTC,CASSQGANPFETQYF
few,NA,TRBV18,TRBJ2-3,TGTGCCAGCTCACCACCGTTAGTTACAGATACGCAGTATTTT,CASSPPLVTDTQYF
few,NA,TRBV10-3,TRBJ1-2,TGTGCCATCAGAACGGGAAACTATGGCTACACCTTC,CAIRTGNYGYTF
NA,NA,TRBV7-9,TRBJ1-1,TGTGCCAGCAGCCCGGTGGTCGAGGGCTCTGAAGCTTTCTTT,CASSPVVEGSEAFF
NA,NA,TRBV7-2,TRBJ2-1,TGTGCCAGCAGCCGAAGTTCCCGGGACTTTCTGATCTTC,CASSRSSRDFLIF
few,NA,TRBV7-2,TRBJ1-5,TGTGCCAGCAGCCCGGCGGGAGGCAATCAGCCCCAGCATTTT,CASSPAGGNQPQHF
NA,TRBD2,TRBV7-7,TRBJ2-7,TGTGCCAGCAGCTTAGGGGTGTGTAGCGGGAGCTCCTACGAGCAGTACTTC,CASSLGVCSGSSYEQYF
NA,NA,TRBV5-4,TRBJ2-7,TGTGCCAGCAGCTTGAGAGGACTCTACGAGCAGTACTTC,CASSLRGLYEQYF
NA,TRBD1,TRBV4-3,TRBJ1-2,TGCGCCAGCAGCCTTGACAGGGGAGGGGCTGGCTACACCTTC,CASSLDRGGAGYTF
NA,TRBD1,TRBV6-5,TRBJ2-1,TGTGCCAGCGGTTTGACAGGGGCCAGGACCAATGAGCAGTTCTTC,CASGLTGARTNEQFF
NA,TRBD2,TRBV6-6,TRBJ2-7,TGTGCCAGCACTTGGAGCGGGAACTACGAGCAGTACTTC,CASTWSGNYEQYF
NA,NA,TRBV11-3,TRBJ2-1,TGTGCCAGCAGCTTACGGTCCGGTGGCAATGAGCAGTTCTTC,CASSLRSGGNEQFF
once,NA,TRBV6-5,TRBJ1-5,TGTGCCAGCAGCTACTTACTTGGAGGGCCCCAGCATTTT,CASSYLLGGPQHF
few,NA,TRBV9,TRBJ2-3,TGTGCCAGCAGCGTTGGGGGGGCGATGAGAGATACGCAGTATTTT,CASSVGGAMRDTQYF
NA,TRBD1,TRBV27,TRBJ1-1,TGTGCCAGCAGTTTCCTACAGGGACAGATCACTGAAGCTTTCTTT,CASSFLQGQITEAFF
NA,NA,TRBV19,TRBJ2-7,TGTGCCAGTACCGGGTCGACCTCCTACGAGCAGTACTTC,CASTGSTSYEQYF
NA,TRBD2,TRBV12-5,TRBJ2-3,TGTGCTAGTGGAAAGGGACTAGCTTCTAGGCCCGGAACAGATACGCAGTATTTT,CASGKGLASRPGTDTQYF
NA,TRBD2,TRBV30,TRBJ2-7,TGTGCCTGGACCAGGGGGACTAGCGGTCCTTCCTACGAGCAGTACTTC,CAWTRGTSGPSYEQYF
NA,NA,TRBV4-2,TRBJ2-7,TGTGCCAGCAGCCAAGTTGGGGGCTATTCCTACGAGCAGTACTTC,CASSQVGGYSYEQYF
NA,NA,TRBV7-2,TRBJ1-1,TGTGCCAGCAGCTTATCCCGGGGTAGCGGTGAAGCTTTCTTT,CASSLSRGSGEAFF
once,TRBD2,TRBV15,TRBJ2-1,TGTGCCACCACTTCCAGGGTTTTTTATACGGGAGGGCCCTCGCCGGCGGTGAACAATGAGCAGTTCTTC,CATTSRVFYTGGPSPAVNNEQFF
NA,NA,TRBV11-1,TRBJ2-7,TGTGCCAGCAGCTTACCGACGGGAACCTACGAGCAGTACTTC,CASSLPTGTYEQYF
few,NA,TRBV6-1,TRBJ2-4,TGTGCCAGCAGGTTGGACTGGATTGCTAACATTCAGTACTTC,CASRLDWIANIQYF
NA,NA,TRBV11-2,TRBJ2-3,TGTGCCAGCGAGGGCAACACAGATACGCAGTATTTT,CASEGNTDTQYF
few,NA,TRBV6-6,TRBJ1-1,TGTGCCGCAAGACGGGAGAACACTGAAGCTTTCTTT,CAARRENTEAFF
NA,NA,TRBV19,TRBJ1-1,TGTGCCAGTAGGGACAGTGACATGAACACTGAAGCTTTCTTT,CASRDSDMNTEAFF
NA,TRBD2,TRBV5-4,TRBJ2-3,TGTGCCAGCAGCATCGTGAGCGGGAGGGGCACAGATACGCAGTATTTT,CASSIVSGRGTDTQYF